The 17 T cell receptor beta chains given below trace back to one sample, sequenced in a study of blood T cell repertoires in COVID-19. The repertoire was sequenced with immunoSEQ multiplex PCR; TCRdb's copy has only in-frame clones and lacks some. The sample holds approximately 330,000 clones, about 87% seen once. The sample was peripheral blood. The receptors come from a man aged 25 to 45 with COVID-19, enrolled during active disease.

A few counts support this clone. CDR3 protein: CASSLDSGNTEAFF. The CDR3 nucleotides are TGTGCCAGCAGCTTAGACAGCGGGAACACTGAAGCTTTCTTT. This chain uses TRBV11-3 with TRBJ1-1, with D unclear. The CDR3 length is 14 residues. Germline V lookup: CDR1 SGHNT, CDR2 YENEEA. With 0 bases removed from V and 1 base from J, the gap between germline ends came to 6 bases.

The chain couples TRBV6-2 or TRBV6-3 to TRBJ2-5; weak D call: TRBD2 (6 bases). This CDR3 comprises 14 residues. CDR1 and CDR2 (germline): MNHEY, SVGEGT. V was clipped by 2 bases and J by 5 bases, with 12 bases between them. CDR3 DNA: TGTGCCAGCAGTTACGTCGGGAGTGGGGAGACCCAGTACTTC. It translates to CASSYVGSGETQYF.

This clone appeared a few times. The genes are TRBV19 and TRBJ2-1, with 7 bases identical to TRBD2. CDR1 LNHDA and CDR2 SQIVND come from the germline V gene (reference sequence). This CDR3 region has 15 residues. Losses at the gene ends were 4 bases for V and 4 bases for J; bases not matched to a gene: 7. CDR3 nucleotides: TGTGCCAGTAGTAAAGGCGGGGAGGGATACAATGAGCAGTTCTTC. Protein: CASSKGGEGYNEQFF.

The rearrangement uses TRBV18 and TRBJ1-1, with D possibly being TRBD1 (5 bases). The germline gives CDR1 KGHSH, CDR2 LQKENI. The germline V and J ends were trimmed by 4 bases and 1 base, with 22 bases remaining between them. This CDR3 has 18 residues. The CDR3 DNA follows: TGTGCCAGCTCACTCTTCGACAGTAGCCCATGGGGGAACACTGAAGCTTTCTTT. It translates to CASSLFDSSPWGNTEAFF.

This clone was observed a handful of times. V is TRBV19 and J is TRBJ1-3; D gene ambiguous. Deletions cut 4 bases from V and 3 bases from J, with 13 bases between. From germline, CDR1 is LNHDA and CDR2 SQIVND (reference sequence). This CDR3 has 15 amino acids. CDR3 protein: CASSNEGGFGNTIYF. CDR3 in DNA: TGTGCCAGTAGTAACGAGGGCGGCTTTGGAAACACCATATATTTT.

The genes are TRBV3-1 (or the pseudogene TRBV3-2) and TRBJ2-5, with 8 bases lining up with TRBD2. CDR3 length equals 15 residues. With V trimmed by 4 bases and J by 0 bases, 4 bases remained unmatched. In germline, CDR1 is LGHDT, CDR2 YNNKEL (reference sequence). As DNA, the CDR3 is TGTGCCAGCAGCCCAATCGGGAGGGACCAAGAGACCCAGTACTTC. It codes for CASSPIGRDQETQYF.

This clone showed up just once. The chain couples TRBV29-1 to TRBJ2-7; 9 bases align to TRBD1. The V gene's germline CDR1 is SQVTM and CDR2 ANQGSEA. Trimming took 6 bases from V and 6 from J; bases not matched to a gene: 3. This CDR3 has 11 residues. CDR3 bases: TGCAGCGTGGGACAGGGAGGCGAGCAGTACTTC. Translation: CSVGQGGEQYF.

The chain recombines TRBV2 with TRBJ1-5; 8 bases fit TRBD1. The trim removed 9 bases at V and 6 bases at J, leaving 10 bases unmatched. The CDR3 has 14 amino acids. The germline gives CDR1 SNHLY, CDR2 FYNNEI. The chain's CDR3 is CASGERQGAQPQHF. In nucleotides, the CDR3 is TGTGCCAGTGGGGAACGGCAGGGGGCTCAGCCCCAGCATTTT.

This sequence joins TRBV24-1 and TRBJ2-1, with 7 bases matching TRBD1. After removal of 7 bases from V and 5 bases from J, the junction contained 7 bases not matched to a gene. The CDR3 is 14 residues long. Germline CDR1 KGHDR, CDR2 SFDVKD. CDR3 DNA: TGTGCCACCAGCGGTGACAGGGTCGACAATGAGCAGTTCTTC. This gives the protein CATSGDRVDNEQFF.

The chain links TRBV2 to TRBJ2-1; weak D call: TRBD2 (6 bases). This CDR3 region has 14 residues. In germline, CDR1 is SNHLY, CDR2 FYNNEI. The ends were cut back, 2 bases at V and 6 bases at J, with 11 bases in the middle. In DNA, the CDR3 is TGTGCCAGCAGTGAAACGGGAGTGAGCAATGAGCAGTTCTTC. Its translation: CASSETGVSNEQFF. The whole variable domain, filled in from reference TRBV2 and TRBJ2-1, reads EPEVTQTPSHQVTQMGQEVILRCVPISNHLYFYWYRQILGQKVEFLVSFYNNEISEKSEIFDDQFSVERPDGSNFTLKIRSTKLEDSAMYFCASSETGVSNEQFFGPGTRLTVL.

V and J are TRBV5-1 and TRBJ2-5, with TRBD2 matching 14 bases. CDR1 SGHRS and CDR2 YFSETQ come from the germline V gene. J lost 2 bases, V lost 5 bases, and 14 bases had no gene match. The CDR3 is 19 amino acids. DNA for the CDR3: TGCGCCAGCAGGAGAGGTGGGGGACTAGCGGGAGCTGATCAAGAGACCCAGTACTTC. Amino acids: CASRRGGGLAGADQETQYF.

The V call is TRBV10-1, the J call TRBJ2-2; 7 bases fit TRBD1. CDR1 WNHNN and CDR2 SYGVQD come from the germline V gene (reference sequence). This CDR3 is 14 amino acids long. V shed 9 bases and J 4 bases; nucleotides not matched to a gene: 8. The DNA of the CDR3 is TGCGCCAGGATCCCGGGACAGCTCACCGGGGAGCTGTTTTTT. It yields the protein CARIPGQLTGELFF.

CDR3 sequence: CASRVGARSYEQYF. CDR3 sequence (DNA): TGCGCCAGCAGAGTGGGGGCACGTAGCTACGAGCAGTACTTC. The chain links TRBV5-1 to TRBJ2-7; D perhaps matches TRBD1 (6 bases). Germline CDR1 and CDR2: SGHRS and YFSETQ. V gave up 5 bases and J gave up 3 bases, with 15 bases separating them. This CDR3 region has 14 residues. The entire variable domain, with the rest obtained from reference TRBV5-1 and TRBJ2-7, is as follows: KAGVTQTPRYLIKTRGQQVTLSCSPISGHRSVSWYQQTPGQGLQFLFEYFSETQRNKGNFPGRFSGRQFSNSRSEMNVSTLELGDSALYLCASRVGARSYEQYFGPGTRLTVT.

This clone was seen only once. This chain joins TRBV7-2 and TRBJ1-1, with D possibly matching TRBD1 (5 bases). This CDR3 region has 14 residues. Trimming pared 2 bases from V and 4 bases from J, leaving 11 bases between. Germline V gene data show CDR1 as SGHTA and CDR2 as FQGNSA. The chain's CDR3 is CASSLIGGSTEAFF. The CDR3, as DNA: TGTGCCAGCAGCTTAATCGGGGGGTCCACTGAAGCTTTCTTT.

This clone has a handful of counts. The CDR3 nucleotides are TGTGCCAGTAGAATGAGAGATAATTCACCCCTCCACTTT. Protein product: CASRMRDNSPLHF. The chain couples TRBV19 to TRBJ1-6; no clear D. The CDR3 consists of 13 residues. Germline V gene lookup returns CDR1 LNHDA and CDR2 SQIVND (reference sequence). The V and J ends lost 6 bases and 5 bases respectively, with 8 bases between them.

J is TRBJ2-1 and V is TRBV5-1; 9 nucleotides line up with TRBD2. Germline V gives CDR1 SGHRS, CDR2 YFSETQ. The CDR3 is made up of 15 amino acids. The J segment lost 1 base and the V segment lost 7 bases, leaving 6 bases of the junction unmatched. The CDR3 nucleotides read TGCGCCAGCGCCCGCGGGGGGGGGTCCTACAATGAGCAGTTCTTC. Amino acids: CASARGGGSYNEQFF.

The genes are TRBV15 and TRBJ2-1, with 8 bases lining up with TRBD2. With 1 base clipped from V and 6 bases from J, the junction kept 5 bases outside the gene matches. The CDR3 totals 15 residues. Germline CDR1 reads LNHNV; CDR2 reads YYDKDF (reference sequence). In DNA form, the CDR3 reads TGTGCCACCAGCAGAGGTGGGACTAGTTCCAATGAGCAGTTCTTC. Protein sequence: CATSRGGTSSNEQFF.